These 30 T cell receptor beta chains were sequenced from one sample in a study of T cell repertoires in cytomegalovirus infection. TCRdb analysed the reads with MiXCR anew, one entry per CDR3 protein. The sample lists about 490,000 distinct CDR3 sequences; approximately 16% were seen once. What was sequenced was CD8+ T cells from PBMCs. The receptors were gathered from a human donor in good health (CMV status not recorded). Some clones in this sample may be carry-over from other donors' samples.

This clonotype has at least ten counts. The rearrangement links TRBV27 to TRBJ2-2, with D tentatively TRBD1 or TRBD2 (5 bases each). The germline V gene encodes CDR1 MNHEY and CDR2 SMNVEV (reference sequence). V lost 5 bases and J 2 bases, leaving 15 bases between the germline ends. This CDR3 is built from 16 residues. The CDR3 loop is CASSLGTVPNTGELFF. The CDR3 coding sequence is TGTGCCAGCAGTCTAGGGACGGTACCTAACACCGGGGAGCTGTTTTTT.

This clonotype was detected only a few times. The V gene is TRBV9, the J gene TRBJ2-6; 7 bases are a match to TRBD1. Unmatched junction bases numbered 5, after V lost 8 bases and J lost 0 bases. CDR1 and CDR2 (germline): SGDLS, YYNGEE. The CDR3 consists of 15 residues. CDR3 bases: TGTGCCAGTAGGACAGGTTACTCTGGGGCCAACGTCCTGACTTTC. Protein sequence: CASRTGYSGANVLTF. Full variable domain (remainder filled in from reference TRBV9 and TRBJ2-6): DSGVTQTPKHLITATGQRVTLRCSPRSGDLSVYWYQQSLDQGLQFLIQYYNGEERAKGNILERFSAQQFPDLHSELNLSSLELGDSALYFCASRTGYSGANVLTFGAGSRLTVL.

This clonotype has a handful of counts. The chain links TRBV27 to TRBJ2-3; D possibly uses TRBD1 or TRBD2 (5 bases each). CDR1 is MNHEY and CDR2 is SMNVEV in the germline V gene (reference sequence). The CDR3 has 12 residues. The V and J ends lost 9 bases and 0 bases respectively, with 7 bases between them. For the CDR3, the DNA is TGTGCCAGTGGGACGAGCACAGATACGCAGTATTTT. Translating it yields CASGTSTDTQYF.

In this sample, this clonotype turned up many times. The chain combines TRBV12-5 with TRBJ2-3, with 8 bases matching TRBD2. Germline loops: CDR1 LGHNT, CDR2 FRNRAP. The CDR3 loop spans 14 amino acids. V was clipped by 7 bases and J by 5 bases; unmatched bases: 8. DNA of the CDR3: TGTGCTAGTGCCCGGACTAGCCGCGGAGATACGCAGTATTTT. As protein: CASARTSRGDTQYF.

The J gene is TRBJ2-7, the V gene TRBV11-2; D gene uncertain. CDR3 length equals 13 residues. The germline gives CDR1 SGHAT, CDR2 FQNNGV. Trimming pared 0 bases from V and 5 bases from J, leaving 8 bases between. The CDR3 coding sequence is TGTGCCAGCAGCTTAGAATTTGGAGACGAGCAGTACTTC. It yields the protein CASSLEFGDEQYF.

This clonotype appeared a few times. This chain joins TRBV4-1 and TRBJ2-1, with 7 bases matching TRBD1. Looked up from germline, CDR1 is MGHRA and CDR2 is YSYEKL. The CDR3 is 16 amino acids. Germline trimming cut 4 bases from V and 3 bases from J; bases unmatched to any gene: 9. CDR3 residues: CASSRAGTAYYNEQFF. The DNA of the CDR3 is TGCGCCAGCAGCCGCGCCGGGACAGCATACTACAATGAGCAGTTCTTC.

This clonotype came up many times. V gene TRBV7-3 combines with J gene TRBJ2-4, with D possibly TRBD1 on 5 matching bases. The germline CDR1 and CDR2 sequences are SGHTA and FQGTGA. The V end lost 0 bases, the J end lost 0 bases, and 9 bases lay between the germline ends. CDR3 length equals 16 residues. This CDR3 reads CASSLTLGVAKNIQYF. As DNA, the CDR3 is TGTGCCAGCAGCTTAACGTTAGGGGTAGCCAAAAACATTCAGTACTTC.

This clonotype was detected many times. The CDR3 spells CASSLQTSSYNEQFF. The CDR3, as DNA: TGTGCCAGCAGCCTCCAGACGAGCTCCTACAATGAGCAGTTCTTC. The chain employs TRBV7-9 and TRBJ2-1; D remains ambiguous. The CDR3 is made up of 15 amino acids. CDR1 and CDR2 from the germline V gene are SEHNR and FQNEAQ (reference sequence). V lost 5 bases and J 0 bases, leaving 11 bases between the germline ends.

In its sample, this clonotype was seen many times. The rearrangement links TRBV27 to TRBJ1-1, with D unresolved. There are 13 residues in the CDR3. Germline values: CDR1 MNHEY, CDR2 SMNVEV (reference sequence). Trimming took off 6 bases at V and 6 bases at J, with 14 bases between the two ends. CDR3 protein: CASRVGLFAEAFF. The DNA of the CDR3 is TGTGCCAGCAGAGTAGGGCTTTTCGCTGAAGCTTTCTTT.

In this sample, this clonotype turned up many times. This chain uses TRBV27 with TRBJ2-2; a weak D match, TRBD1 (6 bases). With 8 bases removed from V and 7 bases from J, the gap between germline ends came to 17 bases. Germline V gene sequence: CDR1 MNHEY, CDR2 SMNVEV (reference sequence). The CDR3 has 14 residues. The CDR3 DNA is TGTGCCAGCGTCCGAACAGGGCGCCACGGGGAGCTGTTTTTT. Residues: CASVRTGRHGELFF.

The CDR3 DNA reads as TGTGCCAGCACTATAGGGGGGGGGGAAAATTCACCCCTCCACTTT. It translates to CASTIGGGENSPLHF. The rearrangement joins TRBV9 to TRBJ1-6; the D gene is possibly TRBD1 (6 bases). Germline loops: CDR1 SGDLS, CDR2 YYNGEE. V was trimmed by 6 bases and J by 7 bases, leaving 17 bases between them. CDR3 length: 15 residues.

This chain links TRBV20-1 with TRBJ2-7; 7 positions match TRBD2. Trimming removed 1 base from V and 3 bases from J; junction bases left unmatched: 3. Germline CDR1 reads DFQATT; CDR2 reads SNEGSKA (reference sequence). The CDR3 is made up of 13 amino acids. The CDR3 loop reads CSARGASGYEQYF. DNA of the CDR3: TGCAGTGCTAGAGGAGCTAGCGGCTACGAGCAGTACTTC.

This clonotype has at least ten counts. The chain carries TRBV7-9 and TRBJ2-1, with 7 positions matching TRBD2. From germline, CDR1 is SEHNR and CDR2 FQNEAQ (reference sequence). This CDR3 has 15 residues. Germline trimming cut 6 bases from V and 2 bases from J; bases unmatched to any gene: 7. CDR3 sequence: CASRPGTTTYNEQFF. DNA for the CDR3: TGTGCCAGCAGACCCGGGACTACCACCTACAATGAGCAGTTCTTC.

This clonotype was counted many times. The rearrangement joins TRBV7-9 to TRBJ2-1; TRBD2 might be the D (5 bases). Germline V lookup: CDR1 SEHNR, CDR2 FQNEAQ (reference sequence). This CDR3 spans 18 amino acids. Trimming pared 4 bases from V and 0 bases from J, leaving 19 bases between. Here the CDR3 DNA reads TGTGCCAGCAGCTCCCCCCCGGCAGACTACAGCTCCTACAATGAGCAGTTCTTC. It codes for CASSSPPADYSSYNEQFF. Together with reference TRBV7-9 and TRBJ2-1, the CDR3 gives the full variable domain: DTGVSQNPRHKITKRGQNVTFRCDPISEHNRLYWYRQTLGQGPEFLTYFQNEAQLEKSRLLSDRFSAERPKGSFSTLEIQRTEQGDSAMYLCASSSPPADYSSYNEQFFGPGTRLTVL.

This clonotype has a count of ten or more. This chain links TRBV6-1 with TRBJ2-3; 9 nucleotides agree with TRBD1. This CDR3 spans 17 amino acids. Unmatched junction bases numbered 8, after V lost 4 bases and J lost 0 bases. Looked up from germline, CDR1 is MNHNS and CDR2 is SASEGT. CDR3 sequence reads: CASSGRPGQGSTDTQYF. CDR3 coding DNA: TGTGCCAGCAGTGGAAGGCCGGGACAGGGTAGCACAGATACGCAGTATTTT.

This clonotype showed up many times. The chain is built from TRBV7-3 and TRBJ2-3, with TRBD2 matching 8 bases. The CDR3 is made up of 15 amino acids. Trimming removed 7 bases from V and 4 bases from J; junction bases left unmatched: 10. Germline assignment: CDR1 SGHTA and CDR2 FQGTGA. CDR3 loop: CASTSSGAGSDTQYF. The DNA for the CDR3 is TGTGCCAGCACCAGTAGCGGGGCGGGTTCAGATACGCAGTATTTT.

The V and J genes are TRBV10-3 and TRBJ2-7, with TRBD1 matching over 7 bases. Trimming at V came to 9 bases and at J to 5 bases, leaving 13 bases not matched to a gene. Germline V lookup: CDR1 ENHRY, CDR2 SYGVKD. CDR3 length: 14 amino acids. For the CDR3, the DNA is TGTGCCATTTCCTCCGGACAGGCCCGCGACGAGCAGTACTTC. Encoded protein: CAISSGQARDEQYF.

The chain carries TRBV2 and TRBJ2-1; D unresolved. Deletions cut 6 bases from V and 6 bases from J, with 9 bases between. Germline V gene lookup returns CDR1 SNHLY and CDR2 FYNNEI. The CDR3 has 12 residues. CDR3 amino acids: CASRGRFNEQFF. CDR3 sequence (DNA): TGTGCCAGCAGGGGTCGCTTCAATGAGCAGTTCTTC.

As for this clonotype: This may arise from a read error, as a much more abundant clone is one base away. The CDR3 spells CTSSLRGGLAAFSTDTQYF. The CDR3 DNA reads as TGTACCAGCAGCTTAAGGGGGGGACTAGCGGCTTTTAGCACAGATACGCAGTATTTT. J is TRBJ2-3 and V is TRBV7-3; 11 positions match TRBD2. The length of the CDR3 is 19 residues. Germline CDR1 and CDR2: SGHTA and FQGTGA.

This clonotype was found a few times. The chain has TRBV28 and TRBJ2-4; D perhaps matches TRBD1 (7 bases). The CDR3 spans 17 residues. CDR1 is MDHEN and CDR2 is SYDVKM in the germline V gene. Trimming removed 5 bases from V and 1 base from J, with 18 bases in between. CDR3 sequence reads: CASSPRGAGLAKNIQYF. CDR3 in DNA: TGTGCCAGCAGTCCCAGGGGGGCGGGGCTTGCCAAAAACATTCAGTACTTC.

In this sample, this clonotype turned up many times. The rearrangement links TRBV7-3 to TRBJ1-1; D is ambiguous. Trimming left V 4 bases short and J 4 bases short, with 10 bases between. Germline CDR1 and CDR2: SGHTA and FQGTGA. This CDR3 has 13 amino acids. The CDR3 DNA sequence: TGTGCCAGCAGCTCGTACGAGGGCACTGAAGCTTTCTTT. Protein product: CASSSYEGTEAFF.

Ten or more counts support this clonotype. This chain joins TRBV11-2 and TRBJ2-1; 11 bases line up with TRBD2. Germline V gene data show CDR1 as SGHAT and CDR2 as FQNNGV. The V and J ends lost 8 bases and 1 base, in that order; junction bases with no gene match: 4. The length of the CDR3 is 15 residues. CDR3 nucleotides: TGTGCCAGCGGGACTAGCGGTATTTCCTACAATGAGCAGTTCTTC. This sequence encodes CASGTSGISYNEQFF.

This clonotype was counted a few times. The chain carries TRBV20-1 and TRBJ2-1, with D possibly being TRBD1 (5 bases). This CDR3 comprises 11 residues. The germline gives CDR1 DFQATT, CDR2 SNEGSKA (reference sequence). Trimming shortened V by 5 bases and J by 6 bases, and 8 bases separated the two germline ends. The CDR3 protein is CSAGRVNEQFF. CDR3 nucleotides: TGCAGTGCTGGCAGGGTCAATGAGCAGTTCTTC.

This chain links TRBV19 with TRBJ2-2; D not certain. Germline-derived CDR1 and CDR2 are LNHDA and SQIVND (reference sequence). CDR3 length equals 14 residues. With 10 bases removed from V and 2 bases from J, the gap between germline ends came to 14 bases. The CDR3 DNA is TGTGCCAAACCCGCGGCACGCAACACCGGGGAGCTGTTTTTT. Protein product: CAKPAARNTGELFF.

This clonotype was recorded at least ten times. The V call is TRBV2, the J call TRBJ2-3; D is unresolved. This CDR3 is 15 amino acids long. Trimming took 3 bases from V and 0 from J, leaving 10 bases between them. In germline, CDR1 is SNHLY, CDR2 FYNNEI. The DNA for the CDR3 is TGTGCCAGCAGTGACAGCGAAACCAGCACAGATACGCAGTATTTT. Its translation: CASSDSETSTDTQYF.

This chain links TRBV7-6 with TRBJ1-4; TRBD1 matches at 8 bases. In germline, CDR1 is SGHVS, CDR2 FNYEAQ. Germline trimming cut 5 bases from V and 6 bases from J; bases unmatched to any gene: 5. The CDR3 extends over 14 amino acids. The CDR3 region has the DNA TGTGCCAGCAGCCGTGAACAGGGGGATGAAAAACTGTTTTTT. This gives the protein CASSREQGDEKLFF.

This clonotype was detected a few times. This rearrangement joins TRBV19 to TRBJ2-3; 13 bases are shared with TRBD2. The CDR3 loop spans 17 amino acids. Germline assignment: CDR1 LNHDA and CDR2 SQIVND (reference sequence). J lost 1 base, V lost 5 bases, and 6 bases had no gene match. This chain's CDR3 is CASSWTSGGERTDTQYF. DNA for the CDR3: TGTGCCAGTAGTTGGACTAGCGGGGGAGAACGCACAGATACGCAGTATTTT. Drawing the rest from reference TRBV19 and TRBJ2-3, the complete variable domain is DGGITQSPKYLFRKEGQNVTLSCEQNLNHDAMYWYRQDPGQGLRLIYYSQIVNDFQKGDIAEGYSVSREKKESFPLTVTSAQKNPTAFYLCASSWTSGGERTDTQYFGPGTRLTVL.

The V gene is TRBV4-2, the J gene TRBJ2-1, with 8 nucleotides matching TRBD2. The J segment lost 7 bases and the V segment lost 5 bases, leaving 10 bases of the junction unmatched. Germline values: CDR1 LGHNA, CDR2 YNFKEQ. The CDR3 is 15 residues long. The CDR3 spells CASSYFPGGPNEQFF. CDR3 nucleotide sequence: TGTGCCAGCAGCTACTTCCCGGGAGGGCCGAATGAGCAGTTCTTC.

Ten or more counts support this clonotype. The CDR3 reads CASSVTGSSYEQYF. As DNA, the CDR3 is TGTGCCAGCAGTGTAACCGGGAGCTCCTACGAGCAGTACTTC. V and J are TRBV28 and TRBJ2-7, with D maybe TRBD2 (6 bases). Trimming pared 5 bases from V and 0 bases from J, leaving 11 bases between. The V gene's germline CDR1 is MDHEN and CDR2 SYDVKM. The CDR3 is made up of 14 amino acids.

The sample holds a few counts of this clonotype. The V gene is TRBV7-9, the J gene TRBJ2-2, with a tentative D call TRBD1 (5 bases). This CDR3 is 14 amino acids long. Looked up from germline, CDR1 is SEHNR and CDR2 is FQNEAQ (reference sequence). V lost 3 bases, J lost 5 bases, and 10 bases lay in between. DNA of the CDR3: TGTGCCAGCAGCTTTCCCAGGGCAACCGGGGAGCTGTTTTTT. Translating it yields CASSFPRATGELFF.